This T cell receptor (beta chain) comes out of a study of blood T cells in healthy people across ages. In each sample, at least 6.5 million PBMCs were isolated. General study findings and limits: Versus aged donors, long-lived donors had higher diversity and more naive CD4+ cells.

A second PCR of roughly 6 to 12 cycles used a sample-barcoded 5' primer and a J-beta primer mix. TCRdb passed the 5' RACE reads through MiXCR, listing each CDR3 protein once. The table has 1.5 million to 1.8 million distinct CDR3 sequences, under 55% seen once. The CDR3 sequence is 15 residues long. Germline loops: CDR1 MNHEY, CDR2 SVGAGI. The trim removed 2 bases at V and 4 bases at J, leaving 6 bases unmatched. A few counts support this clonotype. Its cognate antigen is unknown. The receptor was isolated from a woman aged 18-29 years in good health. The chain joins TRBV6-5 to TRBJ1-2; 8 positions match TRBD1. Sequences were obtained from blood. CDR3 sequence (DNA): TGTGCCAGCAGTTACGCGGACAGGGCTACCTATGGCTACACCTTC. The encoded protein is CASSYADRATYGYTF.